The 6 T cell receptor beta chains below were found in one sample sequenced in a study of blood T cell repertoires in COVID-19. TCRdb's table, derived via immunoSEQ multiplex PCR, lists solely in-frame clones and lacks some. The table records 200,000 to 300,000 clones, roughly 86% of them present only once. The sample taken for sequencing was PBMCs or T cells enriched from blood (not recorded which). All receptors come from a woman in her thirties with acute COVID-19.

V and J are TRBV15 and TRBJ2-3, with TRBD2 matching 8 bases. This CDR3 is 16 amino acids long. J lost 2 bases, V lost 1 base, and 5 bases had no gene match. Per the germline V gene, CDR1 is LNHNV and CDR2 is YYDKDF (reference sequence). The CDR3 nucleotides read TGTGCCACCAGCAGAGGCCGGGGGGGAAACACAGATACGCAGTATTTT. Its protein is CATSRGRGGNTDTQYF.

The CDR3 is CASSLAQGRKADTQYF. DNA for the CDR3: TGTGCCAGCAGCTTAGCTCAGGGCAGAAAGGCAGATACGCAGTATTTT. V gene TRBV7-2 combines with J gene TRBJ2-3; possibly TRBD1 for D (5 bases). The V gene's germline CDR1 is SGHTA and CDR2 FQGNSA. Trimming cost V 0 bases and J 4 bases, with 14 bases left between them. The CDR3 spans 16 residues.

This chain joins TRBV7-2 and TRBJ2-7; 9 bases align to TRBD2. Germline loops: CDR1 SGHTA, CDR2 FQGNSA. Germline trimming cut 5 bases from V and 1 base from J; bases unmatched to any gene: 6. The CDR3 has 15 amino acids. For the CDR3, the DNA is TGTGCCAGCAGCCCCAGCGGGGGGCCTTCCTACGAGCAGTACTTC. Its protein product is CASSPSGGPSYEQYF.

The chain has TRBV27 and TRBJ1-1, with 7 bases lining up with TRBD1. This CDR3 comprises 12 residues. CDR1 and CDR2 from the germline V gene are MNHEY and SMNVEV (reference sequence). With 6 bases clipped from V and 4 bases from J, the junction kept 2 bases outside the gene matches. The CDR3, as DNA: TGTGCCAGCAGGAACAGGGGCACTGAAGCTTTCTTT. It codes for CASRNRGTEAFF.

The chain joins TRBV6-2 or TRBV6-3 to TRBJ2-7, with D possibly matching TRBD2 (5 bases). The germline V gene encodes CDR1 MNHEY and CDR2 SVGEGT. Trimming took off 2 bases at V and 6 bases at J, with 8 bases between the two ends. The CDR3 is 12 amino acids. The CDR3 here is CASSYEGSEQYF. CDR3 DNA sequence: TGTGCCAGCAGTTACGAGGGCTCCGAGCAGTACTTC.

This clone came up a few times. The chain carries TRBV19 and TRBJ1-4; D unclear. Deletions cut 6 bases from V and 7 bases from J, with 12 bases between. There are 13 residues in the CDR3. Germline V lookup: CDR1 LNHDA, CDR2 SQIVND (reference sequence). The CDR3 nucleotides are TGTGCCAGTAGGGCCCCAGTAAGTGAAAAACTGTTTTTT. Translation gives CASRAPVSEKLFF.